This TCR beta chain was captured in a study of CD8 T cells in Susac syndrome. Random hexamers served to reverse transcribe about 0.5 to 1 ug RNA. Amplification of TCR beta CDR3 was carried out by immunoSEQ multiplex PCR, which covered 54 Vbeta and 13 Jbeta segments. Using its own MiXCR run on the immunoSEQ multiplex PCR reads, TCRdb lists one record per CDR3 protein. The sample shows about 300,000 distinct CDR3 sequences, roughly 85% of them seen only once. Sequencing of TCR beta drew on CD8+ and CD4+ T cells from blood. The V gene's germline CDR1 is MNHEY and CDR2 SMNVEV (reference sequence). V lost 2 bases and J lost 2; bases outside the gene matches: 1. The CDR3 runs 15 residues.

This clonotype originated in a human donor with multiple sclerosis. The J gene is TRBJ2-5, the V gene TRBV27; 11 bases line up with TRBD1. Sequenced input: CD8+ T cells from PBMCs. CDR3 sequence (DNA): TGTGCCAGCAGTTTAGGGACAGGGGGGCAAGAGACCCAGTACTTC. This gives the protein CASSLGTGGQETQYF.